The 24 T cell receptor beta chains given below trace back to one sample, sequenced in a study of T cells in Graves' hyperthyroidism and ophthalmopathy. Amplified TCR beta CDR3 regions came from RNA transcripts. Carried out on the TCR CDR3, a first-round RT-PCR used the HTBI primer set. Via MiXCR, TCRdb re-called the multiplex PCR reads, giving one row per CDR3 protein. The sample carries about 610,000 distinct CDR3 sequences, approximately 15% recorded once. Material: blood. These TCRs come from a woman in her 40s with Graves' ophthalmopathy.

This clonotype was recorded only once. The chain joins TRBV29-1 to TRBJ1-5; unclear D gene. Germline CDR1 SQVTM, CDR2 ANQGSEA. The CDR3 has 12 residues. V lost 4 bases and J 4 bases, leaving 8 bases between the germline ends. CDR3 nucleotides: TGCAGCGTTGGAGGTCAAAATCAGCCCCAGCATTTT. Protein: CSVGGQNQPQHF.

This clonotype has just a few counts. J is TRBJ1-3 and V is TRBV5-1; no reliable D call. The germline CDR1 and CDR2 sequences are SGHRS and YFSETQ. This CDR3 region has 18 residues. V lost 5 bases to trimming and J lost 0 bases, with 21 bases between them. The CDR3 loop is CASSRMGVEEYSGNTIYF. CDR3 DNA: TGCGCCAGCAGTCGTATGGGTGTCGAAGAGTACTCTGGAAACACCATATATTTT.

The table lists this clonotype with many counts. The chain uses TRBV7-2 and TRBJ2-7; 13 positions agree with TRBD2. Unmatched junction bases numbered 7, after V lost 0 bases and J lost 5 bases. CDR3 length equals 17 residues. The germline V gene has CDR1 SGHTA and CDR2 FQGNSA. The CDR3 protein is CASSLAPRLAGGDEQYF. For the CDR3, the DNA is TGTGCCAGCAGCTTAGCGCCACGACTAGCGGGAGGAGACGAGCAGTACTTC. Based on the CDR3 plus reference TRBV7-2 and TRBJ2-7, the full variable domain is GAGVSQSPSNKVTEKGKDVELRCDPISGHTALYWYRQSLGQGLEFLIYFQGNSAPDKSGLPSDRFSAERTGGSVSTLTIQRTQQEDSAVYLCASSLAPRLAGGDEQYFGPGTRLTVT.

The table lists this clonotype with a few counts. The V call is TRBV29-1, the J call TRBJ2-3; D unresolved. The CDR3 runs to 10 residues. The germline V and J ends were trimmed by 7 bases and 6 bases, with 8 bases remaining between them. Germline loops: CDR1 SQVTM, CDR2 ANQGSEA. The CDR3 DNA sequence: TGCAGCGGGATGTTTGATACGCAGTATTTT. This codes for CSGMFDTQYF.

The chain uses TRBV7-9 and TRBJ2-7; 7 nucleotides agree with TRBD2. J gave up 3 bases and V 5 bases, and 10 bases lay outside the gene matches. Germline values: CDR1 SEHNR, CDR2 FQNEAQ (reference sequence). The CDR3 loop spans 15 amino acids. The CDR3: CASSHTSEGYYEQYF. The DNA for the CDR3 is TGTGCCAGCAGCCATACTAGCGAAGGCTACTACGAGCAGTACTTC.

This clonotype was observed a handful of times. V is TRBV6-2 or TRBV6-3 and J is TRBJ2-7; D might be TRBD1 (5 bases). The CDR3 extends over 14 amino acids. Germline loops: CDR1 MNHEY, CDR2 SVGEGT. Trimming took 5 bases from V and 5 from J, leaving 16 bases between them. CDR3 DNA: TGTGCCAGCAGTCGAGACAGCACGGTCCACGAGCAGTACTTC. This sequence encodes CASSRDSTVHEQYF.

This clonotype was observed many times. V usage is TRBV7-3 and J usage is TRBJ2-2; D ambiguous. This CDR3 region has 12 residues. V shed 6 bases and J shed 7 bases, with 9 bases lying between them. CDR1 is SGHTA, CDR2 FQGTGA, per germline. The CDR3 nucleotides are TGTGCCAGCAGTTCAGGCGGCGGGGAGCTGTTTTTT. Translating gives CASSSGGGELFF. The full variable domain, rest sourced from reference TRBV7-3 and TRBJ2-2, is GAGVSQTPSNKVTEKGKYVELRCDPISGHTALYWYRQSLGQGPEFLIYFQGTGAADDSGLPNDRFFAVRPEGSVSTLKIQRTERGDSAVYLCASSSGGGELFFGEGSRLTVL.

This clonotype occurred many times. The chain combines TRBV20-1 with TRBJ2-7; D may match TRBD1 or TRBD2 (6 bases each). V was trimmed by 5 bases and J by 0 bases, leaving 14 bases between them. Germline V gene lookup returns CDR1 DFQATT and CDR2 SNEGSKA (reference sequence). The CDR3 spans 14 residues. The CDR3 here is CSAGGGPSSYEQYF. In DNA form, the CDR3 reads TGCAGTGCTGGAGGGGGACCCAGCTCCTACGAGCAGTACTTC.

This rearrangement joins TRBV12-3 or TRBV12-4 to TRBJ2-5; 13 bases line up with TRBD2. The CDR3 spans 15 residues. After removal of 4 bases from V and 3 bases from J, the junction contained 2 bases not matched to a gene. In DNA form, the CDR3 reads TGTGCCAGCAGTTGGACTAGCGGGGGTAAAGAGACCCAGTACTTC. Its protein is CASSWTSGGKETQYF.

This sequence joins TRBV11-2 and TRBJ2-5; D uncertain. The V end lost 5 bases, the J end lost 5 bases, and 15 bases lay between the germline ends. The CDR3 extends over 14 amino acids. Germline values: CDR1 SGHAT, CDR2 FQNNGV. CDR3 nucleotide sequence: TGTGCCAGCAGCCCAGGCCAGATCGGGGAGACCCAGTACTTC. Amino acid sequence: CASSPGQIGETQYF.

There are many counts of this clonotype. The chain recombines TRBV6-2 or TRBV6-3 with TRBJ1-2; maybe TRBD1 (5 bases). CDR3 length: 16 residues. V dropped 0 bases and J dropped 5 bases, with 16 bases sitting between them. From germline, CDR1 is MNHEY and CDR2 SVGEGT. CDR3 residues: CASSYSPRDGLYGYTF. CDR3 nucleotides: TGTGCCAGCAGTTACTCCCCTCGGGACGGACTATATGGCTACACCTTC.

This clonotype has ten or more counts. The chain joins TRBV2 to TRBJ2-2; D ambiguous. Germline V gene data show CDR1 as SNHLY and CDR2 as FYNNEI. Deletions cut 6 bases from V and 7 bases from J, with 15 bases between. The CDR3 has 14 residues. The CDR3, as DNA: TGTGCCAGCAGCGGTACGCGGATGGTCGGGGAGCTGTTTTTT. It codes for CASSGTRMVGELFF.

The chain joins TRBV24-1 to TRBJ2-5, with 9 positions matching TRBD1. This CDR3 is built from 17 residues. With V trimmed by 4 bases and J by 3 bases, 11 bases remained unmatched. Germline-derived CDR1 and CDR2 are KGHDR and SFDVKD. CDR3 nucleotides: TGTGCCACCAGTGACCCCGTAGGGGACAGGGAAAAAGAGACCCAGTACTTC. Protein product: CATSDPVGDREKETQYF.

In its sample, this clonotype was seen many times. V gene TRBV12-5 combines with J gene TRBJ2-7, with TRBD1 as a possible D gene (5 bases). The germline V gene has CDR1 LGHNT and CDR2 FRNRAP. The CDR3 extends over 14 amino acids. V shed 3 bases and J shed 1 base, with 10 bases lying between them. This CDR3 reads CASGFGASSYEQYF. The DNA of the CDR3 is TGTGCTAGTGGTTTTGGGGCGAGTTCCTACGAGCAGTACTTC.

The sample holds a few counts of this clonotype. The chain combines TRBV20-1 with TRBJ2-7; perhaps D is TRBD1 or TRBD2 (5 bases each). V was clipped by 3 bases and J by 2 bases, with 14 bases between them. This CDR3 has 14 amino acids. Germline V gene sequence: CDR1 DFQATT, CDR2 SNEGSKA (reference sequence). This CDR3 is CSASTGTATYEQYF. Written as DNA, the CDR3 is TGCAGTGCTAGCACCGGGACGGCGACCTACGAGCAGTACTTC.

The sample holds many counts of this clonotype. This chain uses TRBV28 with TRBJ2-7; D perhaps matches TRBD2 (5 bases). This CDR3 contains 14 residues. V gave up 0 bases and J gave up 5 bases, with 11 bases separating them. Germline loops: CDR1 MDHEN, CDR2 SYDVKM. The CDR3 loop is CASSLWETGNEQYF. CDR3 nucleotide sequence: TGTGCCAGCAGTTTATGGGAGACGGGAAACGAGCAGTACTTC. The variable domain in full, completed from reference TRBV28 and TRBJ2-7, reads DVKVTQSSRYLVKRTGEKVFLECVQDMDHENMFWYRQDPGLGLRLIYFSYDVKMKEKGDIPEGYSVSREKKERFSLILESASTNQTSMYLCASSLWETGNEQYFGPGTRLTVT.

This clonotype was observed at least ten times. The V and J genes are TRBV4-1 and TRBJ2-7; 9 bases line up with TRBD2. V was clipped by 0 bases and J by 2 bases; unmatched bases: 8. Germline V gene sequence: CDR1 MGHRA, CDR2 YSYEKL. The CDR3 extends over 17 amino acids. The CDR3 loop reads CASSQESGRTSAYEQYF. CDR3 coding DNA: TGCGCCAGCAGCCAAGAGTCGGGGCGGACTAGCGCCTACGAGCAGTACTTC.

This clonotype has ten or more counts. The chain employs TRBV5-1 and TRBJ1-1, with a weak D call TRBD1 (5 bases). The CDR3 has 14 amino acids. Germline CDR1 is SGHRS and CDR2 is YFSETQ. V shed 1 base and J shed 4 bases, with 11 bases lying between them. In DNA form, the CDR3 reads TGCGCCAGCAGCTTGTACCAGAGGGGCACTGAAGCTTTCTTT. Its translation is CASSLYQRGTEAFF.

This clonotype showed up many times. The V gene is TRBV12-3 or TRBV12-4, the J gene TRBJ1-5; D unclear. V lost 0 bases, J lost 0 bases, and 3 bases lay in between. This CDR3 region has 14 residues. CDR3: CASSLANSNQPQHF. DNA of the CDR3: TGTGCCAGCAGTTTAGCGAATAGCAATCAGCCCCAGCATTTT.

Ten or more counts support this clonotype. The chain recombines TRBV15 with TRBJ1-1; D possibly corresponds to TRBD1 (5 bases). The germline V gene encodes CDR1 LNHNV and CDR2 YYDKDF (reference sequence). V was cut by 5 bases and J by 4 bases, with 17 bases left in between. The CDR3 spans 15 residues. CDR3 residues: CATSPPRGLGTEAFF. CDR3 bases: TGTGCCACCAGCCCCCCAAGGGGCTTGGGCACTGAAGCTTTCTTT. The whole variable domain, filled in from reference TRBV15 and TRBJ1-1, reads DAMVIQNPRYQVTQFGKPVTLSCSQTLNHNVMYWYQQKSSQAPKLLFHYYDKDFNNEADTPDNFQSRRPNTSFCFLDIRSPGLGDTAMYLCATSPPRGLGTEAFFGQGTRLTVV.

Ten or more counts support this clonotype. The gene calls are TRBV6-5 and TRBJ1-5, with TRBD1 as a possible D gene (5 bases). The CDR3 is made up of 16 amino acids. Germline V gene data show CDR1 as MNHEY and CDR2 as SVGAGI. Trimming shortened V by 6 bases and J by 4 bases, and 19 bases separated the two germline ends. The CDR3 sequence is CASSAGTAKPNQPQHF. The CDR3, as DNA: TGTGCCAGCAGCGCCGGGACGGCGAAACCAAATCAGCCCCAGCATTTT.

This clonotype was picked up many times. This chain connects TRBV5-1 to TRBJ2-6; D is unclear. The length of the CDR3 is 16 residues. CDR1 is SGHRS, CDR2 YFSETQ, per germline. With 2 bases removed from V and 0 bases from J, the gap between germline ends came to 9 bases. CDR3 in DNA: TGCGCCAGCAGCTTTCTAGGCTACTCTGGGGCCAACGTCCTGACTTTC. It specifies CASSFLGYSGANVLTF.

This clonotype was seen many times. This sequence joins TRBV10-3 and TRBJ2-7, with D possibly being TRBD2 (5 bases). The CDR3 loop spans 14 amino acids. V dropped 10 bases and J dropped 0 bases, with 16 bases sitting between them. From germline, CDR1 is ENHRY and CDR2 SYGVKD. Written as DNA, the CDR3 is TGTGCCACCAGCGGCGGAGGAAGCTCCTACGAGCAGTACTTC. This codes for CATSGGGSSYEQYF.

This clonotype was observed at least ten times. Written as DNA, the CDR3 is TGTGCCTGGACCCCCTTAGCTTACACCATATATTTT. Residues: CAWTPLAYTIYF. This chain connects TRBV30 to TRBJ1-3; no clear D. Looked up from germline, CDR1 is GTSNPN and CDR2 is SVGIG (reference sequence). V was pared by 4 bases and J by 8 bases, with 12 bases between. The CDR3 spans 12 residues.